This TCR beta chain was recorded in a study of blood T cell repertoires in COVID-19. Participant reports of clinical history set cohort assignment. J was trimmed by 0 bases and V by 10 bases; bases with no gene match: 3. Per germline, CDR1 LNHDA and CDR2 SQIVND (reference sequence). The CDR3 length is 14 residues. Produced via immunoSEQ multiplex PCR; TCRdb's table is partial and in-frame only. The sample has approximately 270,000 clones; about 91% are singletons. The sample consisted of PBMCs or T cells enriched from blood (not recorded which). The receptor's source is a human donor in a cohort exposed to, infected with or recovered from COVID-19 (not recorded which). The donor label of this sample is uncertain. The chain has TRBV19 and TRBJ2-1, with 10 bases matching TRBD2. The CDR3 DNA reads TGTGCCACCAGACTAGCGGGCTCCTACAATGAGCAGTTCTTC. Protein product: CATRLAGSYNEQFF. Complete variable domain (other parts from reference TRBV19 and TRBJ2-1): DGGITQSPKYLFRKEGQNVTLSCEQNLNHDAMYWYRQDPGQGLRLIYYSQIVNDFQKGDIAEGYSVSREKKESFPLTVTSAQKNPTAFYLCATRLAGSYNEQFFGPGTRLTVL.